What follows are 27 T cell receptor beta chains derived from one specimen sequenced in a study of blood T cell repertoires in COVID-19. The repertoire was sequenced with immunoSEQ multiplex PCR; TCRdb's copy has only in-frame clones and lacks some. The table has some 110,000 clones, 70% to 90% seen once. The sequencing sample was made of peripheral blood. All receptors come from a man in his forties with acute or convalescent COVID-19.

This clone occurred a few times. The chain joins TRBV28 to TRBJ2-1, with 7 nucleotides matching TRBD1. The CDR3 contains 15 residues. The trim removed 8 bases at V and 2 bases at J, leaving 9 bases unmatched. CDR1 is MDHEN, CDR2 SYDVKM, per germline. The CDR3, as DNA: TGTGCCAGCTCATTCGGGGACAGACCCTACAATGAGCAGTTCTTC. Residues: CASSFGDRPYNEQFF.

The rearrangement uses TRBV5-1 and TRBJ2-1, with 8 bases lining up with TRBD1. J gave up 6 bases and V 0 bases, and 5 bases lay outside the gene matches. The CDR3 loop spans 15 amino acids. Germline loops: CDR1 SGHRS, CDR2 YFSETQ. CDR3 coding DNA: TGCGCCAGCAGCTTGGAGACAGGGGTCTCCAATGAGCAGTTCTTC. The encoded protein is CASSLETGVSNEQFF.

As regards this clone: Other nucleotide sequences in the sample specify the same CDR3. CDR3 coding DNA: TGTGCCAGCAGTTGGGGTAGGGGTAACACTGAAGCTTTCTTT. This translates into CASSWGRGNTEAFF. The chain couples TRBV27 to TRBJ1-1; D might be TRBD1 (5 bases). This CDR3 contains 14 residues. Looked up from germline, CDR1 is MNHEY and CDR2 is SMNVEV (reference sequence). Trimming removed 4 bases from V and 2 bases from J, with 11 bases in between.

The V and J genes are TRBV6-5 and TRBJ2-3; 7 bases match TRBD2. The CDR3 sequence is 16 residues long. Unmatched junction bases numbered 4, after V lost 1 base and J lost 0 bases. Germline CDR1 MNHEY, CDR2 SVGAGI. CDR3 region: CASSYWAGVSTDTQYF. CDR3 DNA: TGTGCCAGCAGTTACTGGGCGGGGGTTAGCACAGATACGCAGTATTTT.

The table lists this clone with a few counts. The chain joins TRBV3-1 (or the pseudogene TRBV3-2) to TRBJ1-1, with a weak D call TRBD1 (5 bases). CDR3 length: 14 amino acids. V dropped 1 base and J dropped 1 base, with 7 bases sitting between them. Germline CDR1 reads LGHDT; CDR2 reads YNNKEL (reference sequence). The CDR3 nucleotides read TGTGCCAGCAGCCAAGCCGGGGGGAACACTGAAGCTTTCTTT. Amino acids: CASSQAGGNTEAFF.

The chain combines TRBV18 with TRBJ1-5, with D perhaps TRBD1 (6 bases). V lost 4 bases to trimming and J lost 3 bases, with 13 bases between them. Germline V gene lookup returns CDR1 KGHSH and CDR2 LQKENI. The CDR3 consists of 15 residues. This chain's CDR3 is CASSREQGFNQPQHF. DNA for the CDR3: TGTGCCAGCTCACGGGAACAGGGATTCAATCAGCCCCAGCATTTT.

The DNA of the CDR3 is TGTGCCAGCAGTACCCCCAGATGGGTAGCGGGTGGCTACGAGCAGTACTTC. Translated: CASSTPRWVAGGYEQYF. The chain couples TRBV6-2 or TRBV6-3 to TRBJ2-7, with TRBD2 matching over 7 bases. J lost 3 bases, V lost 5 bases, and 16 bases had no gene match. This CDR3 has 17 residues. In germline, CDR1 is MNHEY, CDR2 SVGEGT.

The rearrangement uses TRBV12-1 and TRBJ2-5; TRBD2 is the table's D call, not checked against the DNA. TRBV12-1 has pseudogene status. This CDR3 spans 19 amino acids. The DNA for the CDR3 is TGTGCCAGCAGCTCAATACTATCCGGGAACAAGCTATCCGGCGATACCCAGTACTTC. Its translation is CASSSILSGNKLSGDTQYF.

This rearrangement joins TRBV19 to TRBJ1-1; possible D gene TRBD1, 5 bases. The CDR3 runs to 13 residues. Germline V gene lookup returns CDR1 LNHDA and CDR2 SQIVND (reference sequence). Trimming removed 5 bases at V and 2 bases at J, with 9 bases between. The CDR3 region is CASSFDRNTEAFF. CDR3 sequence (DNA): TGTGCCAGTAGTTTTGACAGAAACACTGAAGCTTTCTTT.

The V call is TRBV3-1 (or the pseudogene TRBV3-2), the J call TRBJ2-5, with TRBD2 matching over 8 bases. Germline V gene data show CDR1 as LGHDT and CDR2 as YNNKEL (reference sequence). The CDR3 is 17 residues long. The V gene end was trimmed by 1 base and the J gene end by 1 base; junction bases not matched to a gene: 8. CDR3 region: CASSQGLLAGPQETQYF. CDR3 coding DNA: TGTGCCAGCAGCCAAGGGTTGTTAGCGGGGCCCCAAGAGACCCAGTACTTC.

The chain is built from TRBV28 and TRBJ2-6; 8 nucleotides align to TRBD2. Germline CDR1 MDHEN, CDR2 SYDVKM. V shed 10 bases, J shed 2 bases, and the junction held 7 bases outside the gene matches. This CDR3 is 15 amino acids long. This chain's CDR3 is CAIQAGETGANVLTF. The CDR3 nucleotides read TGTGCCATTCAAGCGGGGGAAACTGGGGCCAACGTCCTGACTTTC.

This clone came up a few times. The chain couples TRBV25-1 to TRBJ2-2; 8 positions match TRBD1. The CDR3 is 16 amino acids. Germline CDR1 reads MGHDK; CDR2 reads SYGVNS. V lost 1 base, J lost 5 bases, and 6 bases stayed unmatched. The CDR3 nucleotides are TGTGCCAGCAGTGAATCCGGCAGGGGGCGGACCGGGGAGCTGTTTTTT. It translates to CASSESGRGRTGELFF.

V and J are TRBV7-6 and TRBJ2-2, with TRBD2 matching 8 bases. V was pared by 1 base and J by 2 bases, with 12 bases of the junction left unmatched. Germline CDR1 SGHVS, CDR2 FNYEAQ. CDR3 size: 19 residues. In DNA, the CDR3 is TGTGCCAGCAGCTTAGTATCGCCGGGTACTAGCGGAAACACCGGGGAGCTGTTTTTT. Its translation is CASSLVSPGTSGNTGELFF.

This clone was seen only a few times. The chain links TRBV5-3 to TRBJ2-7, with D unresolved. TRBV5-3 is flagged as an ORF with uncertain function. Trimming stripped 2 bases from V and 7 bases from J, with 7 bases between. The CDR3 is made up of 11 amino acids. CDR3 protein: CARSFFLEQYF. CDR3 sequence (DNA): TGTGCCAGAAGCTTCTTCCTGGAGCAGTACTTC.

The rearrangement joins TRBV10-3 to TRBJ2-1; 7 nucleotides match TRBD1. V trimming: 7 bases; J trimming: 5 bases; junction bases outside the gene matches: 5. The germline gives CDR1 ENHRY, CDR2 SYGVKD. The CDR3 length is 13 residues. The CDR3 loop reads CAITGQTNNEQFF. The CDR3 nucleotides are TGTGCCATCACGGGACAGACCAACAATGAGCAGTTCTTC.

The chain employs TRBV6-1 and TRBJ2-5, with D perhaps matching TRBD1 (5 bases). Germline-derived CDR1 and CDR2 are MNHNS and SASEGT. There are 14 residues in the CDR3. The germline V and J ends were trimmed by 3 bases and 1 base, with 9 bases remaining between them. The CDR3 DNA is TGTGCCAGCAGTGAGCGGACACTCCAAGAGACCCAGTACTTC. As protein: CASSERTLQETQYF.

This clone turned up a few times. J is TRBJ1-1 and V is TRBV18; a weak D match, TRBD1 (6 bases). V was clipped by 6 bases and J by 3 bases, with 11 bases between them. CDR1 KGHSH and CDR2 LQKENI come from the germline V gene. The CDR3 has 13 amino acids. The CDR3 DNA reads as TGTGCCAGCTCTCTACAGGGAGACACTGAAGCTTTCTTT. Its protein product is CASSLQGDTEAFF.

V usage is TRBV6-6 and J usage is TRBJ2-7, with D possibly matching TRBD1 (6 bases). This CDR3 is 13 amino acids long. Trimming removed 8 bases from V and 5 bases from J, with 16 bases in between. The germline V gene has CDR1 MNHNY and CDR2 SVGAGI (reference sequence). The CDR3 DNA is TGTGCCAGCCTTAAAGACAGGCGTAACGAGCAGTACTTC. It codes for CASLKDRRNEQYF.

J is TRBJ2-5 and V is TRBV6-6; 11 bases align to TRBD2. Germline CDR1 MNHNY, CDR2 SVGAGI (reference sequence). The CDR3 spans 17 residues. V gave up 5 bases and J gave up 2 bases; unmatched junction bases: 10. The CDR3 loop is CASSPLVTSGGQETQYF. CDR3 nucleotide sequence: TGTGCCAGCAGTCCACTCGTCACTAGCGGGGGTCAAGAGACCCAGTACTTC.

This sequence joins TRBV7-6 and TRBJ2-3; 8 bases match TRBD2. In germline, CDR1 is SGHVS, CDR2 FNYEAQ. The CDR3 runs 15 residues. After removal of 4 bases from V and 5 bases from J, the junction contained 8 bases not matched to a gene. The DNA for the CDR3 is TGTGCCAGCAGCTATGTAGCGGGGCCGGGAGATACGCAGTATTTT. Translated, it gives CASSYVAGPGDTQYF. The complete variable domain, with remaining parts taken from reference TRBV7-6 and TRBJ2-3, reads GAGVSQSPRYKVTKRGQDVALRCDPISGHVSLYWYRQALGQGPEFLTYFNYEAQQDKSGLPNDRFSAERPEGSISTLTIQRTEQRDSAMYRCASSYVAGPGDTQYFGPGTRLTVL.

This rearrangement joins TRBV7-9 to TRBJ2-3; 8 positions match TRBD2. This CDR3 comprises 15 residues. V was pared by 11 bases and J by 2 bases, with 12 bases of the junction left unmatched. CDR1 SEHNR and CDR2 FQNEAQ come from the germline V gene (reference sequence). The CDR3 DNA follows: TGTGCCTCGGGGTGGCGGGAGGTGAACACAGATACGCAGTATTTT. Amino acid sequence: CASGWREVNTDTQYF.

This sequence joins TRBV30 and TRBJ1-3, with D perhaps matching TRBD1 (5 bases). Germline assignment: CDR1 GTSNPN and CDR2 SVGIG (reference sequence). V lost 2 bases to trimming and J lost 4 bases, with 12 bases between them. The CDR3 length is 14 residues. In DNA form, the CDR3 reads TGTGCCTGGAGTACGGGGGGAGGGGGAAACACCATATATTTT. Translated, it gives CAWSTGGGGNTIYF.

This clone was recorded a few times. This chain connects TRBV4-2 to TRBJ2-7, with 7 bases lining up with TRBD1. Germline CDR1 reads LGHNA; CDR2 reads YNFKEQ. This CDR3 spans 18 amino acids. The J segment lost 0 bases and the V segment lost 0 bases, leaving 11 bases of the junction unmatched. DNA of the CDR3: TGTGCCAGCAGCCAAGAGGGGCCTCTACAGGGGAGCTCCTACGAGCAGTACTTC. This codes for CASSQEGPLQGSSYEQYF.

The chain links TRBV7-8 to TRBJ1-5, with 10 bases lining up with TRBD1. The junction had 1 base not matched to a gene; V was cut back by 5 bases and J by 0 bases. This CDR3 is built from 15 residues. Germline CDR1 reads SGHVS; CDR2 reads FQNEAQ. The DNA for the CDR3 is TGTGCCAGCAGCAGGGACAGGGGTAGCAATCAGCCCCAGCATTTT. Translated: CASSRDRGSNQPQHF.

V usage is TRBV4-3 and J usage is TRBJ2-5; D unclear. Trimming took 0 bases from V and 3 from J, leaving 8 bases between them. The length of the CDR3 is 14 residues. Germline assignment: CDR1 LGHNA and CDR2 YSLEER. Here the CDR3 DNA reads TGCGCCAGCAGCCAAGATGTTGAGGAAGAGACCCAGTACTTC. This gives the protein CASSQDVEEETQYF.

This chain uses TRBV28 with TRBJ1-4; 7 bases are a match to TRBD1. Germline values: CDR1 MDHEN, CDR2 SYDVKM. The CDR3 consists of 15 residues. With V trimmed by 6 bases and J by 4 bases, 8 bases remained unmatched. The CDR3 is CASSFPGQYNEKLFF. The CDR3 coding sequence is TGTGCCAGCAGCTTTCCGGGACAGTATAATGAAAAACTGTTTTTT.

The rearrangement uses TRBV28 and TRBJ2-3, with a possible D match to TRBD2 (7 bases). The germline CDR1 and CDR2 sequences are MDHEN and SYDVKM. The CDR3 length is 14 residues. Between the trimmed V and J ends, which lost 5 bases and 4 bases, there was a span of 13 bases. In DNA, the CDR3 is TGTGCCAGCAGTATCCCCGGGGGGCCAGATACGCAGTATTTT. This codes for CASSIPGGPDTQYF.